This T cell receptor beta chain was sequenced in a study of T-cell reconstitution after alpha-beta-depleted transplantation in children. Germline values: CDR1 SGHRS, CDR2 YFSETQ. The V segment lost 4 bases and the J segment 8 bases; nucleotides outside the gene matches: 8. This CDR3 contains 14 residues. TCRbeta library preparation incorporated unique molecular identifiers. Via MiXCR, TCRdb re-called the PCR reads, giving one row per CDR3 protein. The sample holds around 250,000 distinct CDR3 sequences; around 25% are singletons and the top ten take more than 2%. The V gene is TRBV5-1, the J gene TRBJ2-3, with 9 bases that match TRBD2. The sequencing here drew on PBMCs, taken before TCRalphabeta/CD19-depleted stem cell transplant. This TCR was sampled from a girl aged 2 to 9 with Fanconi anemia, due to receive a stem cell transplant. CDR3 amino acids: CASSIAGGPGTQYF. The CDR3 DNA reads TGCGCCAGCAGCATTGCGGGAGGGCCAGGTACGCAGTATTTT.